This T cell receptor beta chain was captured in a study of T cell responses to AZD1222 COVID-19 vaccine. Here immunoSEQ multiplex PCR was the method, and the copy in TCRdb shows in-frame clones only, minus some. This sample yields 80,000 to 90,000 clones, of which 92% are seen a single time; roughly 5.4% belongs to the top ten. The length of the CDR3 is 14 residues. Trimming took 5 bases from V and 4 from J, leaving 11 bases between them. Germline-derived CDR1 and CDR2 are MDHEN and SYDVKM. The sequence was obtained from an adult in good health. V is TRBV28 and J is TRBJ1-4; D unresolved. Sequencing was performed on peripheral blood, taken on day 0 of AZD1222 vaccination. CDR3 amino acids: CASSLAEGNEKLFF. Written as DNA, the CDR3 is TGTGCCAGCAGTCTCGCTGAGGGTAATGAAAAACTGTTTTTT.